This entry is about one T cell receptor (beta chain). Its antigen is still unknown. Primers included in the PCR were 60 Vbeta and 13 Jbeta primers. The method was immunoSEQ multiplex PCR; TCRdb's version includes in-frame clones alone and lacks a portion of them. The table shows about 200,000 clones, with around 80% occurring only once. This entry is derived from a study of cytomegalovirus exposure and HLA in healthy donors. Study results and caveats: Within a later analysis, the majority of CMV-associated TCR beta chains appeared HLA-restricted. The study found most TCR sequences rare, yet found some public TCRs in many donors.

With 4 bases removed from V and 2 bases from J, the gap between germline ends came to 11 bases. The germline V gene has CDR1 SNHLY and CDR2 FYNNEI. The CDR3 has 14 amino acids. Sequencing used PBMCs. This chain links TRBV2 with TRBJ2-5, with D tentatively TRBD2 (5 bases). The TCR originated in a woman younger than 30 in good health and CMV-seronegative. CDR3 bases: TGTGCCAGCAGTGGTGTGCAGCGGCAAGAGACCCAGTACTTC. Protein sequence: CASSGVQRQETQYF.